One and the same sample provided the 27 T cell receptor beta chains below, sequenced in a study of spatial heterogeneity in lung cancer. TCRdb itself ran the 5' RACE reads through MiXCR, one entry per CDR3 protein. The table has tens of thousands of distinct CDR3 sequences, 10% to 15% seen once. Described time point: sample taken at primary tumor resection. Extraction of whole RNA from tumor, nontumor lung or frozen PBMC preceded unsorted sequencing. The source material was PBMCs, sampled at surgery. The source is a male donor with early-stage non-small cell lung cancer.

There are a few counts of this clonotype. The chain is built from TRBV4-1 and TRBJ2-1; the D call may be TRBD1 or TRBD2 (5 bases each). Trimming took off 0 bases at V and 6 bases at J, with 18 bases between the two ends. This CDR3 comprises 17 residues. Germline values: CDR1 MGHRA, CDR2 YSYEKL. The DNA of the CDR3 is TGCGCCAGCAGCCAAGACACCGGGACGTCAACCCCCAATGAGCAGTTCTTC. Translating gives CASSQDTGTSTPNEQFF.

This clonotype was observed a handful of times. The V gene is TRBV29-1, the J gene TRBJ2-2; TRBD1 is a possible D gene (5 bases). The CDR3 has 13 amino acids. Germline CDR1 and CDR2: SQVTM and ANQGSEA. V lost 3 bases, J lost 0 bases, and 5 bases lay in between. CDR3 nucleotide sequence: TGCAGCGTTGACAGGGCGAACACCGGGGAGCTGTTTTTT. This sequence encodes CSVDRANTGELFF.

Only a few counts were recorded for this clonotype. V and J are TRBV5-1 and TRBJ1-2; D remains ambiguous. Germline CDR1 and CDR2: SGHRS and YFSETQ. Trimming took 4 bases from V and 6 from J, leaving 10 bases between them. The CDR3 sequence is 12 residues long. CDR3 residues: CASSPDQDGYTF. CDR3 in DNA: TGCGCCAGCAGCCCTGACCAGGATGGCTACACCTTC.

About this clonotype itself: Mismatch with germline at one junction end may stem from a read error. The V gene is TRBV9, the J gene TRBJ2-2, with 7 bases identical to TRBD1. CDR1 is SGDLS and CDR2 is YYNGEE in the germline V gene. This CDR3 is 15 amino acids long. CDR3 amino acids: CASNVTGESTGELFF. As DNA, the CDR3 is TGTGCCAGCAACGTAACAGGGGAGTCAACCGGGGAGCTGTTTTTT.

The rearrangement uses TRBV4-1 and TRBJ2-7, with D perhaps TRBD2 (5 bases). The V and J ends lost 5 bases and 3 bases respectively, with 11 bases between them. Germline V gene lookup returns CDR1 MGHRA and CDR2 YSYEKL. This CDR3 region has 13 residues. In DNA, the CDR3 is TGCGCCAGCAGCGAGAGGGCAGGCTACGAGCAGTACTTC. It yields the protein CASSERAGYEQYF.

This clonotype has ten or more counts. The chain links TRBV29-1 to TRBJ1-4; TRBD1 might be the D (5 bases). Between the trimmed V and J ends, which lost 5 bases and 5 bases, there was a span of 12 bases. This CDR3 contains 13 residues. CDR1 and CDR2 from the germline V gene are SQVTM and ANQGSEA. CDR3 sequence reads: CSVQGDGNEKLFF. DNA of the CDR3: TGCAGCGTTCAGGGTGACGGGAATGAAAAACTGTTTTTT.

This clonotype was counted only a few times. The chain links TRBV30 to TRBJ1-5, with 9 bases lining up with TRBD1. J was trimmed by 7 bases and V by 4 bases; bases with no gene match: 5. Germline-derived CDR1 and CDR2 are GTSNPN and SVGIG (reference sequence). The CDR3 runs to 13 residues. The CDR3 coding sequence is TGTGCCTGGATGGGACAGGGCCAACAGCCCCAGCATTTT. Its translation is CAWMGQGQQPQHF.

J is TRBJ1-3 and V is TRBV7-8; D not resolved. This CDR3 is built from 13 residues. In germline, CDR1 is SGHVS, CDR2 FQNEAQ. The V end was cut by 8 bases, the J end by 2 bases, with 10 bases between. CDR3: CASRKGTGNTIYF. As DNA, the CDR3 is TGTGCCAGCCGCAAAGGGACTGGAAACACCATATATTTT.

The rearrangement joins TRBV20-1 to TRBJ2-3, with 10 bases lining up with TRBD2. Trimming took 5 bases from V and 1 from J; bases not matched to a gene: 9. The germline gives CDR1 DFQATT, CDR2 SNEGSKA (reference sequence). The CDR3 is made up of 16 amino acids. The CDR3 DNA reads TGCAGTGCTTATTTTGCCGGGACTAGCGGCACAGATACGCAGTATTTT. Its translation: CSAYFAGTSGTDTQYF.

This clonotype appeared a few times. The CDR3 is CASSQVGGVSGRNEQFF. CDR3 nucleotides: TGTGCCAGCAGCCAAGTGGGGGGGGTTAGCGGGAGGAATGAGCAGTTCTTC. V gene TRBV3-1 combines with J gene TRBJ2-1; 10 bases align to TRBD2. With V trimmed by 1 base and J by 7 bases, 10 bases remained unmatched. The CDR3 contains 17 residues. Germline CDR1 reads LGHDT; CDR2 reads YNNKEL (reference sequence).

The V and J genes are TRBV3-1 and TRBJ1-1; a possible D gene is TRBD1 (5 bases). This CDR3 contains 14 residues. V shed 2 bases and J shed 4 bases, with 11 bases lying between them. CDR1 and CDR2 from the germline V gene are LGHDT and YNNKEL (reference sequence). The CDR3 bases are TGTGCCAGCAGCCAACCGGGGGTGAGCACTGAAGCTTTCTTT. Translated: CASSQPGVSTEAFF.

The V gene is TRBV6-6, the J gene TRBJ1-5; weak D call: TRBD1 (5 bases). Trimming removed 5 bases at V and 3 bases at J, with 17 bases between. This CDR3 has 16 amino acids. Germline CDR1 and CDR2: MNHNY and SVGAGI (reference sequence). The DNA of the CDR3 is TGTGCCAGCAGTCCTCCGGAGGGGCGGCTCAATCAGCCCCAGCATTTT. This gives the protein CASSPPEGRLNQPQHF.

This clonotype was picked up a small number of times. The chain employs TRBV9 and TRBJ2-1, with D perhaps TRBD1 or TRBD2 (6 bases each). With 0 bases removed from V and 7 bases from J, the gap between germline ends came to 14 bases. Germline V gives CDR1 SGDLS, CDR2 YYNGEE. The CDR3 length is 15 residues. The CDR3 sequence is CASSVGWGADNEQFF. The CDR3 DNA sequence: TGTGCCAGCAGCGTAGGATGGGGGGCCGATAATGAGCAGTTCTTC.

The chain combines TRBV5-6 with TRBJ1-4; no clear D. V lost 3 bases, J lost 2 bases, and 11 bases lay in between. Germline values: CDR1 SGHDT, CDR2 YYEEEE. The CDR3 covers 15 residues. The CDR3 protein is CASSSGPFTNEKLFF. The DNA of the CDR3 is TGTGCCAGCAGCTCCGGACCTTTTACTAATGAAAAACTGTTTTTT.

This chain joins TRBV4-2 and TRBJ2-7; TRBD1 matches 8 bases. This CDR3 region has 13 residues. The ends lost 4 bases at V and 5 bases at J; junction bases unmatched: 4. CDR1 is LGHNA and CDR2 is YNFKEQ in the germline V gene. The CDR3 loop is CASSPGQGDEQYF. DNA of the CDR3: TGTGCCAGCAGCCCCGGACAGGGAGACGAGCAGTACTTC.

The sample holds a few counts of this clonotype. In DNA form, the CDR3 reads TGTGCCTGGAGTGTAAACGGGGCAGCAGGCACCTTC. Residues: CAWSVNGAAGTF. The chain has TRBV30 and TRBJ1-2; D perhaps matches TRBD1 (5 bases). Germline V gene sequence: CDR1 GTSNPN, CDR2 SVGIG (reference sequence). With 0 bases removed from V and 13 bases from J, the gap between germline ends came to 15 bases. This CDR3 has 12 residues.

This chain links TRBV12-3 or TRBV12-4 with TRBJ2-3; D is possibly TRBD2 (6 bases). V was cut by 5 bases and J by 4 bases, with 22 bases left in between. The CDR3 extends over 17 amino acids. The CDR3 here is CASSQWAGGKEADTQYF. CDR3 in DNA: TGTGCCAGCAGTCAGTGGGCCGGCGGGAAGGAGGCAGATACGCAGTATTTT.

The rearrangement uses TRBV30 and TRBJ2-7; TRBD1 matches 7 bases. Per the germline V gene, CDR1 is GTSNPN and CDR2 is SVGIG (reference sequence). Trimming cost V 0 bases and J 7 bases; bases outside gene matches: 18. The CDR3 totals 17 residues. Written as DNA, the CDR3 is TGTGCCTGGAGTGTAAGTAAGTTCAGGACAACAGGGGAAGAGCAGTACTTC. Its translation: CAWSVSKFRTTGEEQYF.

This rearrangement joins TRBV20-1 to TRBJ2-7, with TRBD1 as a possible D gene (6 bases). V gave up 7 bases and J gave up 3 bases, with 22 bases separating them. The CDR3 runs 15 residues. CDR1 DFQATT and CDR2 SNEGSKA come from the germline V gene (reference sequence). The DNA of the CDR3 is TGCAGTGGCTCCGATGGGGACAAAGAGGGCTACGAGCAGTACTTC. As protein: CSGSDGDKEGYEQYF.

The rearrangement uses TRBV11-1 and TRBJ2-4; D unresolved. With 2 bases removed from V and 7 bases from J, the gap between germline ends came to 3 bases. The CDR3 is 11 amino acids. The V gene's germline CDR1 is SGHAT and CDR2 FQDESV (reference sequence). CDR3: CASSLTNIQYF. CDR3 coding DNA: TGTGCCAGCAGCTTAACGAACATTCAGTACTTC.

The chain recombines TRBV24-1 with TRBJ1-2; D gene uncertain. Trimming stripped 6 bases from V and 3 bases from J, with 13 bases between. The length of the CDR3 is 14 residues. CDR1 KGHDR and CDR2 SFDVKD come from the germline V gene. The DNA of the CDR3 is TGTGCCACCAGTCGACCCGACCTTGACTATGGCTACACCTTC. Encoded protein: CATSRPDLDYGYTF.

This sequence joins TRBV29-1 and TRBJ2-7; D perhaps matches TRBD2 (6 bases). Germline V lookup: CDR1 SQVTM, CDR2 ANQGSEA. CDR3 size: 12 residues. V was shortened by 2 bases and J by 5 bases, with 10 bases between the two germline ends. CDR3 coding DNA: TGCAGCGTTGAATGGAGGGAACACGAGCAGTACTTC. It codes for CSVEWREHEQYF.

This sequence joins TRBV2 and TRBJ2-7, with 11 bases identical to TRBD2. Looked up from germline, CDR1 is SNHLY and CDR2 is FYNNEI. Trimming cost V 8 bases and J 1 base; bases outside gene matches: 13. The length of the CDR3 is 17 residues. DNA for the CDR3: TGTGCCAGCGGCGGGCTAGCGGGAGGCGGAGGTTCCTACGAGCAGTACTTC. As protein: CASGGLAGGGGSYEQYF.

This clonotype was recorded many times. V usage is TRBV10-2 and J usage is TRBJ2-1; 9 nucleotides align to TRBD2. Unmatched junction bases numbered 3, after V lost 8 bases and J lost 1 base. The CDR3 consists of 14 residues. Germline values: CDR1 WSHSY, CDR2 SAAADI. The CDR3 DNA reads TGCGCCAGCGACGCGGGGGGGTCCTACAATGAGCAGTTCTTC. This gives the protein CASDAGGSYNEQFF.

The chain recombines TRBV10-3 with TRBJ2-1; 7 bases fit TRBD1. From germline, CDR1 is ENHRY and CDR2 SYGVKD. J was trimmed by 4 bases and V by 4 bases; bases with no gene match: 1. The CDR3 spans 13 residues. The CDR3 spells CAISAGGYNEQFF. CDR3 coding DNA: TGTGCCATCAGTGCAGGGGGATACAATGAGCAGTTCTTC.

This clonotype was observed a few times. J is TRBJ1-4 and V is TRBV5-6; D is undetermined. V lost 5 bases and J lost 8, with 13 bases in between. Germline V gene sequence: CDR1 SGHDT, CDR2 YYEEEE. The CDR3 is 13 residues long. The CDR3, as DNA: TGTGCCAGCAGTCCTGGACGGGTCGAAAAACTGTTTTTT. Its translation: CASSPGRVEKLFF.

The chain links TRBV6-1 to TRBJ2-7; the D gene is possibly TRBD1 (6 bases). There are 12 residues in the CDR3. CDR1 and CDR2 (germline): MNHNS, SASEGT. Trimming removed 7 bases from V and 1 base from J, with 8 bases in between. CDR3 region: CASMGASYEQYF. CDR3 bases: TGTGCCAGCATGGGGGCTTCCTACGAGCAGTACTTC.